This T cell receptor beta chain was sequenced in a study of blood T cell repertoires in COVID-19. For the study at large: Acute-phase and convalescent COVID-19 samples originated in the United States, Italy and Spain. Sources were T cells, B-cell-depleted T cells, or PBMCs; the material itself was cDNA or gDNA.

The table lists this clone with a count of one. Clones were sequenced by immunoSEQ multiplex PCR, and TCRdb holds only the in-frame ones, with some missing. Found here are about 100,000 clones, 70% to 90% of them singletons; the top ten hold 1.5% to 2%. Trimming cost V 1 base and J 3 bases, with 13 bases left between them. The CDR3 has 15 residues. The germline V gene encodes CDR1 SGHTA and CDR2 FQGNSA. The clonotype was recovered from a man aged 80 or over with acute or convalescent COVID-19. The J gene is TRBJ2-7, the V gene TRBV7-2; TRBD2 might be the D (6 bases). The sequenced sample consisted of peripheral blood. The CDR3 DNA sequence: TGTGCCAGCAGCTTAGGGGGCGGGAAGGTCTACGAGCAGTACTTC. This encodes CASSLGGGKVYEQYF.